The entry that follows covers one TCR beta chain sequence. What it binds is unknown. The trim removed 1 base at V and 0 bases at J, leaving 8 bases unmatched. Germline V gene data show CDR1 as SGHVS and CDR2 as FNYEAQ. The CDR3 spans 17 residues. Those who donated were healthy bone marrow donors. The data were taken from a study of cytomegalovirus exposure and HLA in healthy donors. As for the study in general: Unique TCRs numbering around 85 million, obtained from HLA-typed donors, made up an early data release. Study conclusions and caveats: Exclusion as indistinguishable affected some V segments, including TRBV6-2 and TRBV6-3. Later analysis showed most CMV-associated TCR beta chains appearing HLA-restricted.

The PCR made use of 60 Vbeta and 13 Jbeta primers. Here immunoSEQ multiplex PCR was the method, and the copy in TCRdb shows in-frame clones only, minus some. The sample lists under 75,000 clones, 74% occurring once. The chain employs TRBV7-6 and TRBJ2-7, with 8 bases identical to TRBD2. Sequencing was done on a sample of PBMCs. The sequence was collected from a human donor in good health. The DNA of the CDR3 is TGTGCCAGCAGCTTAGACAGGAGCGGGAGCCCCTCCTACGAGCAGTACTTC. Encoded protein: CASSLDRSGSPSYEQYF.